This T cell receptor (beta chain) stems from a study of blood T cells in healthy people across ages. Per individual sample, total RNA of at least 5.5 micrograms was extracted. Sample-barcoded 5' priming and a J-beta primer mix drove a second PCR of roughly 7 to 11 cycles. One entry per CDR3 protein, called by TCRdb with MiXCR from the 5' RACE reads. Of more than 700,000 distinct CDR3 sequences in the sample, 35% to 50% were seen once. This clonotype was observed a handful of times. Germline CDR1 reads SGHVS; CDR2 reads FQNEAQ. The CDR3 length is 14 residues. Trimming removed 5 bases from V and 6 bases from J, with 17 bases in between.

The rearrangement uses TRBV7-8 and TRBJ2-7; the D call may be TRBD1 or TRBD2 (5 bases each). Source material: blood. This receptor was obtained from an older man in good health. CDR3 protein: CASSRRTGTVEQYF. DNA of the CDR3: TGTGCCAGCAGCCGGAGGACGGGGACCGTCGAGCAGTACTTC. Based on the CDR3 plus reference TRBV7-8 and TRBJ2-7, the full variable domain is GAGVSQSPRYKVAKRGQDVALRCDPISGHVSLFWYQQALGQGPEFLTYFQNEAQLDKSGLPSDRFFAERPEGSVSTLKIQRTQQEDSAVYLCASSRRTGTVEQYFGPGTRLTVT.